Below are 29 T cell receptor beta chains sequenced from a single sample in a study of shared clonotypes between healthy human individuals. Measured with immunoSEQ multiplex PCR; TCRdb has only the in-frame clones, and not every one. Of approximately 710,000 clones in the sample, about 90% were seen once. The sequencing input was memory CD8+ T cells from PBMCs. The subset here: CD45RO+ cells pooled with CCR7-negative TemRA cells. The receptor source for this set is a young man in good health. Some clones in this sample may be carry-over from other donors' samples.

This clone was counted once. Here the CDR3 DNA reads TGTGCCAGCAGCTTGGCTTCAGGGGGCATCGCCCCCAACACTGAAGCTTTCTTT. Residues: CASSLASGGIAPNTEAFF. The chain recombines TRBV7-8 with TRBJ1-1; 8 bases map to TRBD1. CDR1 and CDR2 (germline): SGHVS, FQNEAQ. The CDR3 consists of 18 residues. V lost 3 bases to trimming and J lost 2 bases; unmatched junction nucleotides: 14.

The gene calls are TRBV27 and TRBJ2-7; D gene ambiguous. The germline V and J ends were trimmed by 8 bases and 2 bases, with 16 bases remaining between them. The CDR3 contains 14 residues. Germline V lookup: CDR1 MNHEY, CDR2 SMNVEV (reference sequence). The CDR3 coding sequence is TGTGCCAGCGCCGCAGCGCGACCCACCTACGAGCAGTACTTC. Translation: CASAAARPTYEQYF.

The genes are TRBV27 and TRBJ2-7; 7 bases are a match to TRBD2. Germline V lookup: CDR1 MNHEY, CDR2 SMNVEV (reference sequence). The trim removed 6 bases at V and 3 bases at J, leaving 8 bases unmatched. This CDR3 is 14 amino acids long. CDR3 sequence reads: CASSTLSGFYEQYF. DNA for the CDR3: TGTGCCAGCAGCACCCTTAGCGGGTTCTACGAGCAGTACTTC.

About this clone: The same CDR3 is also encoded by other DNA sequences in this sample. This chain uses TRBV11-2 with TRBJ2-1; D is uncertain. The CDR3 is 11 amino acids. Germline assignment: CDR1 SGHAT and CDR2 FQNNGV. The V and J ends lost 1 base and 9 bases respectively, with 4 bases between them. The CDR3 spells CASSLGGEQFF. DNA for the CDR3: TGTGCCAGCAGCTTAGGCGGTGAGCAGTTCTTC.

This chain links TRBV7-6 with TRBJ1-3; D uncertain. Germline CDR1 reads SGHVS; CDR2 reads FNYEAQ. The V and J ends lost 4 bases and 0 bases respectively, with 10 bases between them. The length of the CDR3 is 15 residues. The CDR3: CASSSSRGSGNTIYF. The CDR3 nucleotides are TGTGCCAGCAGCTCATCCCGGGGCTCTGGAAACACCATATATTTT.

The chain carries TRBV6-9 and TRBJ2-1; TRBD2 agrees at 7 bases. Germline CDR1 and CDR2: MNHGY and SVAAGI. The CDR3 runs 16 residues. V lost 5 bases, J lost 0 bases, and 7 bases stayed unmatched. This chain's CDR3 is CASSQSGGSSYNEQFF. The CDR3 DNA follows: TGTGCCAGCAGTCAGTCGGGCGGGAGCTCCTACAATGAGCAGTTCTTC.

The chain's CDR3 is CASSLVGLSTEQYF. The DNA of the CDR3 is TGTGCCAGCAGCTTAGTTGGCCTCTCGACCGAGCAGTACTTC. The chain couples TRBV7-9 to TRBJ2-7; D is undetermined. Trimming removed 1 base at V and 6 bases at J, with 13 bases between. The CDR3 loop spans 14 amino acids. The germline gives CDR1 SEHNR, CDR2 FQNEAQ (reference sequence).

The J gene is TRBJ2-7, the V gene TRBV28; 11 positions match TRBD2. Germline V gene data show CDR1 as MDHEN and CDR2 as SYDVKM. Trimming removed 2 bases from V and 4 bases from J; junction bases left unmatched: 4. This CDR3 contains 15 residues. CDR3 coding DNA: TGTGCCAGCAGTTTACTTAGCGGGAGGGCTTACGAGCAGTACTTC. This sequence encodes CASSLLSGRAYEQYF.

This rearrangement joins TRBV27 to TRBJ1-5; no clear D gene. Germline CDR1 is MNHEY and CDR2 is SMNVEV (reference sequence). V shed 4 bases and J shed 3 bases, with 10 bases lying between them. This CDR3 region has 14 residues. The CDR3 region is CASSSAGYNQPQHF. The CDR3 nucleotides read TGTGCCAGCAGTTCGGCGGGCTACAATCAGCCCCAGCATTTT.

This clone was seen a single time. This chain links TRBV2 with TRBJ2-3; D unclear. Germline loops: CDR1 SNHLY, CDR2 FYNNEI. V lost 3 bases and J lost 0, with 4 bases in between. The CDR3 loop spans 13 amino acids. The CDR3 DNA follows: TGTGCCAGCAGTGACCTAAGCACAGATACGCAGTATTTT. Translated: CASSDLSTDTQYF.

J is TRBJ2-1 and V is TRBV6-5; tentative D call: TRBD2 (6 bases). Trimming removed 0 bases from V and 9 bases from J, with 15 bases in between. Germline CDR1 MNHEY, CDR2 SVGAGI. CDR3 length: 15 residues. CDR3 residues: CASSYSPSEVREQFF. The CDR3 bases are TGTGCCAGCAGTTACTCTCCTAGCGAAGTTCGTGAGCAGTTCTTC.

The chain employs TRBV27 and TRBJ2-7, with TRBD1 identical over 7 bases. Germline CDR1 and CDR2: MNHEY and SMNVEV (reference sequence). The CDR3 loop spans 12 amino acids. V was pared by 5 bases and J by 5 bases, with 3 bases of the junction left unmatched. The CDR3 coding sequence is TGTGCCAGCAGTCTGGACAGGCACGAGCAGTACTTC. Translating gives CASSLDRHEQYF.

The J gene is TRBJ1-2, the V gene TRBV11-2, with 7 bases that match TRBD1. Germline CDR1 reads SGHAT; CDR2 reads FQNNGV. Trimming cost V 5 bases and J 5 bases; bases outside gene matches: 11. The CDR3 runs to 15 residues. The CDR3 region is CASSTYAGTDYGYTF. CDR3 nucleotide sequence: TGTGCCAGCAGCACCTATGCCGGGACAGATTATGGCTACACCTTC. The whole variable domain, remainder taken from reference TRBV11-2 and TRBJ1-2, is EAGVAQSPRYKIIEKRQSVAFWCNPISGHATLYWYQQILGQGPKLLIQFQNNGVVDDSQLPKDRFSAERLKGVDSTLKIQPAKLEDSAVYLCASSTYAGTDYGYTFGSGTRLTVV.

V and J are TRBV10-3 and TRBJ2-7; 11 bases are a match to TRBD2. Germline CDR1 and CDR2: ENHRY and SYGVKD. V was pared by 11 bases and J by 2 bases, with 17 bases of the junction left unmatched. This CDR3 region has 17 residues. CDR3: CAVLTSGREERTYEQYF. The CDR3, as DNA: TGTGCCGTTCTTACTAGCGGGAGAGAGGAGCGAACCTACGAGCAGTACTTC.

The chain joins TRBV19 to TRBJ2-1, with D possibly being TRBD2 (5 bases). Trimming removed 10 bases from V and 3 bases from J, with 13 bases in between. CDR1 LNHDA and CDR2 SQIVND come from the germline V gene (reference sequence). The length of the CDR3 is 13 residues. CDR3 DNA sequence: TGTGCCACCGACCCCGGGAACTACAATGAGCAGTTCTTC. It yields the protein CATDPGNYNEQFF.

This sequence joins TRBV4-1 and TRBJ1-2; D call uncertain. Between the trimmed V and J ends, which lost 3 bases and 4 bases, there was a span of 24 bases. Germline CDR1 MGHRA, CDR2 YSYEKL. This CDR3 contains 18 residues. The CDR3 nucleotides are TGCGCCAGCAGCCACGATAAAAACGGAGCCAGCGCCCTCTATGGCTACACCTTC. Translated: CASSHDKNGASALYGYTF.

V gene TRBV5-4 combines with J gene TRBJ1-4; D remains unclear. This CDR3 spans 15 amino acids. Germline-derived CDR1 and CDR2 are SGHNT and YYREEE (reference sequence). V lost 4 bases and J lost 4, with 14 bases in between. The CDR3: CASSPGSHSNEKLFF. In nucleotides, the CDR3 is TGTGCCAGCAGCCCGGGCTCACATAGTAATGAAAAACTGTTTTTT.

The chain combines TRBV29-1 with TRBJ2-5; 7 bases agree with TRBD2. The CDR3 is 13 amino acids. V lost 3 bases, J lost 7 bases, and 8 bases stayed unmatched. Germline V gives CDR1 SQVTM, CDR2 ANQGSEA. This chain's CDR3 is CSVEPAGGGTQYF. In DNA form, the CDR3 reads TGCAGCGTTGAGCCTGCGGGCGGGGGGACCCAGTACTTC.

The chain recombines TRBV7-6 with TRBJ2-2, with D perhaps assigned TRBD1 or TRBD2 (6 bases each). Germline values: CDR1 SGHVS, CDR2 FNYEAQ. V dropped 3 bases and J dropped 2 bases, with 13 bases sitting between them. The CDR3 runs 16 residues. In nucleotides, the CDR3 is TGTGCCAGCAGCTTGGGGGCGGGAACAAACACCGGGGAGCTGTTTTTT. Translated, it gives CASSLGAGTNTGELFF.

V is TRBV29-1 and J is TRBJ1-2; no firm D call. Trimming left V 4 bases short and J 3 bases short, with 6 bases between. The germline gives CDR1 SQVTM, CDR2 ANQGSEA. This CDR3 spans 11 amino acids. For the CDR3, the DNA is TGCAGCGTTGGGACGGACTATGGCTACACCTTC. Translation: CSVGTDYGYTF.

This clone was seen just once. The rearrangement links TRBV6-1 to TRBJ2-7; no clear D gene. V lost 2 bases and J lost 0, with 11 bases in between. Germline CDR1 is MNHNS and CDR2 is SASEGT. This CDR3 is built from 15 residues. The CDR3 protein is CASSENSGSSYEQYF. The CDR3 bases are TGTGCCAGCAGTGAAAATTCGGGCAGCTCCTACGAGCAGTACTTC.

The rearrangement joins TRBV9 to TRBJ2-1; D might be TRBD1 (5 bases). Trimming stripped 6 bases from V and 2 bases from J, with 12 bases between. The CDR3 has 14 amino acids. Per germline, CDR1 SGDLS and CDR2 YYNGEE. CDR3 protein: CASTGARAYNEQFF. Here the CDR3 DNA reads TGTGCCAGCACTGGGGCCAGGGCCTACAATGAGCAGTTCTTC.

On this clone itself: Other DNA variants within this sample encode the same CDR3. The rearrangement uses TRBV9 and TRBJ2-1; D unclear. CDR3 length: 11 residues. V was clipped by 3 bases and J by 5 bases, with 3 bases between them. Germline V gene data show CDR1 as SGDLS and CDR2 as YYNGEE. CDR3 coding DNA: TGTGCCAGCAGCGCAGACAATGAGCAGTTCTTC. The encoded protein is CASSADNEQFF.

The chain links TRBV7-8 to TRBJ1-4; no clear D. V lost 5 bases, J lost 5 bases, and 15 bases lay in between. The germline V gene has CDR1 SGHVS and CDR2 FQNEAQ. This CDR3 region has 15 residues. The DNA of the CDR3 is TGTGCCAGCAGCCATGAGACATCAAGGAATGAAAAACTGTTTTTT. Translating it yields CASSHETSRNEKLFF.

This clone was counted a single time. The gene calls are TRBV7-9 and TRBJ2-7; D not certain. V was cut by 5 bases and J by 7 bases, with 12 bases left in between. The CDR3 runs to 12 residues. Germline V gene lookup returns CDR1 SEHNR and CDR2 FQNEAQ (reference sequence). Here the CDR3 reads CASSPDLGEQYF. The CDR3 nucleotides read TGTGCCAGCAGCCCCGATCTCGGGGAGCAGTACTTC.

The rearrangement uses TRBV6-6 and TRBJ2-7, with TRBD2 identical over 10 bases. CDR1 is MNHNY, CDR2 SVGAGI, per germline (reference sequence). Trimming removed 4 bases from V and 1 base from J; junction bases left unmatched: 4. This CDR3 has 15 amino acids. The CDR3 coding sequence is TGTGCCAGCAGTTTGAGAGCGGGAGGGTCCTACGAGCAGTACTTC. This gives the protein CASSLRAGGSYEQYF.

V and J are TRBV11-2 and TRBJ1-1; no clear D gene. The germline V gene encodes CDR1 SGHAT and CDR2 FQNNGV. V dropped 1 base and J dropped 3 bases, with 9 bases sitting between them. CDR3 length equals 14 residues. CDR3 residues: CASSLGPGYTEAFF. DNA for the CDR3: TGTGCCAGCAGCTTAGGTCCCGGGTACACTGAAGCTTTCTTT.

The V gene is TRBV7-6, the J gene TRBJ1-2; TRBD1 aligns across 8 bases. The CDR3 length is 16 residues. Germline V gene sequence: CDR1 SGHVS, CDR2 FNYEAQ. The V and J ends lost 0 bases and 5 bases, in that order; junction bases with no gene match: 8. The CDR3 DNA is TGTGCCAGCAGCTTAGCCGGTCTGACAGGGGAGTATGGCTACACCTTC. It is translated as CASSLAGLTGEYGYTF.

This clone was detected a few times. The chain joins TRBV9 to TRBJ1-2; a possible D gene is TRBD1 (6 bases). The CDR3 extends over 13 amino acids. Trimming took off 3 bases at V and 4 bases at J, with 10 bases between the two ends. Germline loops: CDR1 SGDLS, CDR2 YYNGEE. In DNA, the CDR3 is TGTGCCAGCAGCGCAGGGGAGAGCTATGGCTACACCTTC. Residues: CASSAGESYGYTF.